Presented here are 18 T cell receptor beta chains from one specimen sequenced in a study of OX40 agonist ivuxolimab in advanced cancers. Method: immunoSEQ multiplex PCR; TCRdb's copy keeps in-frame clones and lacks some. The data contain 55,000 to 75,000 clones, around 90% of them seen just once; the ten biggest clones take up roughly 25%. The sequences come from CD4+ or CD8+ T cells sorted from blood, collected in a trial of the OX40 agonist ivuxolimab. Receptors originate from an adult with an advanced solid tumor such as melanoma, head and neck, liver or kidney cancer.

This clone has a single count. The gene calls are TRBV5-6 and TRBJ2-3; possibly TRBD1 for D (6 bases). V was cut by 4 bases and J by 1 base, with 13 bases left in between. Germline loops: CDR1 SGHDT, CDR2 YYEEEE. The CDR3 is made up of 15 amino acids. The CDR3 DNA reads TGTGCCAGCAGCCTCGGTTGGGGGCGCACAGATACGCAGTATTTT. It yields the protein CASSLGWGRTDTQYF.

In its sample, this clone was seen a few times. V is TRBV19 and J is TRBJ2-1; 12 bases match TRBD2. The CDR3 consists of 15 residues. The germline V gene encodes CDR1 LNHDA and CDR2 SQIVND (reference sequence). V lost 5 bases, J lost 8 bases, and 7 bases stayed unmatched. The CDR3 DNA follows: TGTGCCAGTAGTGAGACTAGCGGGAGTAGCGATGAGCAGTTCTTC. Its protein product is CASSETSGSSDEQFF.

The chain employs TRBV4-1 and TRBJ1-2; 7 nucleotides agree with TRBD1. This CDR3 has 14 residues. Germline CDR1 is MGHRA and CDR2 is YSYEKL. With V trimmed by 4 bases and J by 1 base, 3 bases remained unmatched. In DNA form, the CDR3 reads TGCGCCAGCAGCCCTCGACAGGGTAACTATGGCTACACCTTC. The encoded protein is CASSPRQGNYGYTF.

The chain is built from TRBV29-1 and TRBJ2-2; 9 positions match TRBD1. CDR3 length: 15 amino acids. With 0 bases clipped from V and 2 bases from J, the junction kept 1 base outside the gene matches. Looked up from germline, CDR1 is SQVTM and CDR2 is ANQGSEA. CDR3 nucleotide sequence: TGCAGCGTTGAAGAACAGGGGGCTAACACCGGGGAGCTGTTTTTT. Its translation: CSVEEQGANTGELFF.

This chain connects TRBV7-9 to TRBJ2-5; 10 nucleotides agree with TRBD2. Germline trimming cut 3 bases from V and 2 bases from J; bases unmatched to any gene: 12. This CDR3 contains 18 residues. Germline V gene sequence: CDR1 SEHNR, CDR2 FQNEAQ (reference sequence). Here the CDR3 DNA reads TGTGCCAGCAGCTTCGGTACTAGCGGGAAAGGCGGGCAAGAGACCCAGTACTTC. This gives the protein CASSFGTSGKGGQETQYF.

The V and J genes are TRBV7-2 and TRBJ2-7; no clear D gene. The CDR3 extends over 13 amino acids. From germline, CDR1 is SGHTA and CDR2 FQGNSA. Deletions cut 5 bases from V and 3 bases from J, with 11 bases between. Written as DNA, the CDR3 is TGTGCCAGCAGCCCTATGGACGGCTACGAGCAGTACTTC. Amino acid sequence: CASSPMDGYEQYF.

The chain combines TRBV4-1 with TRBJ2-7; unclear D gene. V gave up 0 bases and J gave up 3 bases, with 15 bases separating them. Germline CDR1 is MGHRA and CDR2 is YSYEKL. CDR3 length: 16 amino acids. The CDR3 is CASSQEVTSYRYEQYF. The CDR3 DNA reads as TGCGCCAGCAGCCAAGAAGTTACCAGTTACCGCTACGAGCAGTACTTC.

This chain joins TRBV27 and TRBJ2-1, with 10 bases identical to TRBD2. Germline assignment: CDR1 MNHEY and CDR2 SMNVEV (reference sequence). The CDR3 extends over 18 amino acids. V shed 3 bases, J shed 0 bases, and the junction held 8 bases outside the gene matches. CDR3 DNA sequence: TGTGCCAGCAGTTTCCCTGTTAGCGGGGGGAGCTCCTACAATGAGCAGTTCTTC. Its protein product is CASSFPVSGGSSYNEQFF.

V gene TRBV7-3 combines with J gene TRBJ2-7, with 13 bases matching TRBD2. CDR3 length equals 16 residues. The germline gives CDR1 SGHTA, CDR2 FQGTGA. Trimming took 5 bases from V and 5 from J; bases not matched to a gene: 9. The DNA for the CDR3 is TGTGCCAGCAGCGCTTACGGACTAGCGGGAGTTGACGAGCAGTACTTC. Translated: CASSAYGLAGVDEQYF.

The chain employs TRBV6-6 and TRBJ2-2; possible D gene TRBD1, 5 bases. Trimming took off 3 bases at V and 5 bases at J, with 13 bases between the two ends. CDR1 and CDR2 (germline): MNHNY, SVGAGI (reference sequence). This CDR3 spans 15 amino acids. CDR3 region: CASSYVSTGTGELFF. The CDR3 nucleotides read TGTGCCAGCAGTTATGTCTCTACAGGAACCGGGGAGCTGTTTTTT.

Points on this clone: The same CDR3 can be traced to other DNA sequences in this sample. The CDR3 DNA is TGTGCCAGCAGCTTACTAGCGGGAGGGACAGATACGCAGTATTTT. Its protein product is CASSLLAGGTDTQYF. This chain uses TRBV7-8 with TRBJ2-3, with 12 bases aligning to TRBD2. Germline V gene data show CDR1 as SGHVS and CDR2 as FQNEAQ. V was pared by 2 bases and J by 3 bases, with 0 bases of the junction left unmatched. This CDR3 contains 15 residues.

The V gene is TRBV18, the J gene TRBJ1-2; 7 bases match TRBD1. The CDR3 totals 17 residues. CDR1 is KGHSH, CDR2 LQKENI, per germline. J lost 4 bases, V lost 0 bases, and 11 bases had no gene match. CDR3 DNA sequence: TGTGCCAGCTCACCACCGATCGAGCCGGGACAGCTCTATGGCTACACCTTC. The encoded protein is CASSPPIEPGQLYGYTF.

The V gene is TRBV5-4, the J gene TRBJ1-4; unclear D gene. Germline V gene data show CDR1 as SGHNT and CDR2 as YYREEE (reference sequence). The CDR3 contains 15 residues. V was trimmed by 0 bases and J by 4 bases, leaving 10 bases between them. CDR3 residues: CASSLGQDLNEKLFF. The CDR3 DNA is TGTGCCAGCAGCTTGGGGCAGGACCTTAATGAAAAACTGTTTTTT.

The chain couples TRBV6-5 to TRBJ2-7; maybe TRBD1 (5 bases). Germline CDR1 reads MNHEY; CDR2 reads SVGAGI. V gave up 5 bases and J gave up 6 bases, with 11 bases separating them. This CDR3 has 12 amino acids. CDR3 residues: CASSPQGAEQYF. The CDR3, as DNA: TGTGCCAGCAGTCCCCAAGGGGCCGAGCAGTACTTC.

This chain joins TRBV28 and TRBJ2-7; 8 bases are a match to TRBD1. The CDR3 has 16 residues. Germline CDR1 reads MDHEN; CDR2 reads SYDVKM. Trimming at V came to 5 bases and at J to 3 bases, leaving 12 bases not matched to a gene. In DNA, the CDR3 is TGTGCCAGCAGTCAAGTCTCCACAGGGGGTGTCTACGAGCAGTACTTC. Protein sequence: CASSQVSTGGVYEQYF.

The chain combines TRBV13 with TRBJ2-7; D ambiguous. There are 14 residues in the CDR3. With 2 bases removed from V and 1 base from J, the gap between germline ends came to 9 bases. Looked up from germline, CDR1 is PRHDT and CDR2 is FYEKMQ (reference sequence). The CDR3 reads CASSLRSRSYEQYF. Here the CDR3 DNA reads TGTGCCAGCAGCTTACGTTCTAGATCCTACGAGCAGTACTTC.

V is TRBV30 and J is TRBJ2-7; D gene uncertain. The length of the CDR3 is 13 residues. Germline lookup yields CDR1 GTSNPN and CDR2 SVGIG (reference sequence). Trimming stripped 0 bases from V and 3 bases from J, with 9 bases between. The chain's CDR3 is CAWSVHWLYEQYF. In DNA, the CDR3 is TGTGCCTGGAGTGTACATTGGCTCTACGAGCAGTACTTC.

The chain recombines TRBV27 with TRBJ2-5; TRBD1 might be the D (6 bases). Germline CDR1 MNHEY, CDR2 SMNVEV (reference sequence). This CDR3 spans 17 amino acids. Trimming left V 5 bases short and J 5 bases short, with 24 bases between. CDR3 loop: CASSHIPLRQALETQYF. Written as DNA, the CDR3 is TGTGCCAGCAGTCATATTCCCTTAAGACAGGCGTTGGAGACCCAGTACTTC.